The subject of this entry is one T cell receptor beta chain. Its antigen is still unknown. Germline V gives CDR1 MNHEY, CDR2 SMNVEV (reference sequence). Trimming took off 5 bases at V and 8 bases at J, with 13 bases between the two ends. The CDR3 runs 13 residues. The protocol was immunoSEQ multiplex PCR, while the TCRdb copy is restricted to in-frame clones and leaves out a portion. The sample lists 110,000 to 150,000 clones; about 90% were seen once. The sample originates from a study of T cell responses to AZD1222 COVID-19 vaccine. Study-level findings and limits: Increased Spike-specific TCR breadth and depth were observed after two AZD1222 doses.

The chain recombines TRBV27 with TRBJ2-1; maybe TRBD2 (5 bases). The sample here was peripheral blood, taken on day 0 of AZD1222 vaccination. The sequence came from an adult in good health. The CDR3 nucleotides read TGTGCCAGCAGTCGACCCGCGGGTGATGAGCAGTTCTTC. Amino acid sequence: CASSRPAGDEQFF.